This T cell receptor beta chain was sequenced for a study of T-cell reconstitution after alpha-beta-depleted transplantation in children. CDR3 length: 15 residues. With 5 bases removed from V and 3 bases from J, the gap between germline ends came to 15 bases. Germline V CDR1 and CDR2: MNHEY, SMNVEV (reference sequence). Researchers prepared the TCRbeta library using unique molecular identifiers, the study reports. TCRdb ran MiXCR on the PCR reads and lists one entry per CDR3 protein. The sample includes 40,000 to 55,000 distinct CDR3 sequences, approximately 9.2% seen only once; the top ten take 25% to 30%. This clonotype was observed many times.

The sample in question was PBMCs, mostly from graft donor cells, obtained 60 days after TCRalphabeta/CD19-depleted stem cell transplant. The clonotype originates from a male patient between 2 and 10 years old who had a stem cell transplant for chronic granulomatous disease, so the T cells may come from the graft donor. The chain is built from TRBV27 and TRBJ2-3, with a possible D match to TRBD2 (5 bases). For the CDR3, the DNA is TGTGCCAGCAGTAGGTGGGAGTACCCGACAGATACGCAGTATTTT. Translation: CASSRWEYPTDTQYF.